The 15 T cell receptor beta chains given below trace back to one sample, sequenced in a study of cytomegalovirus exposure and HLA in healthy donors. The PCR employed 60 Vbeta primers together with 13 Jbeta primers. Sequencing was performed with immunoSEQ multiplex PCR; in TCRdb, only in-frame clones are kept and a portion is missing. The table records about 68,000 clones, roughly 77% of them present only once. Material: PBMCs. The receptors stem from a human donor in good health.

The genes are TRBV18 and TRBJ1-4; 9 positions match TRBD1. V dropped 5 bases and J dropped 5; count of bases not matched to a gene: 3. This CDR3 is built from 14 residues. The germline V gene encodes CDR1 KGHSH and CDR2 LQKENI. The DNA of the CDR3 is TGTGCCAGCTCAATACAGGGGGCGAATGAAAAACTGTTTTTT. Protein: CASSIQGANEKLFF.

The genes are TRBV6-4 and TRBJ2-2; the D is unclear. The CDR3 extends over 15 amino acids. Germline loops: CDR1 MRHNA, CDR2 SNTAGT. Trimming left V 0 bases short and J 3 bases short, with 8 bases between. This CDR3 is CASSDSTGYTGELFF. CDR3 coding DNA: TGTGCCAGCAGTGACTCGACGGGTTACACCGGGGAGCTGTTTTTT.

This chain uses TRBV5-5 with TRBJ1-5, with no clear D. The CDR3 contains 14 residues. V shed 3 bases and J shed 0 bases, with 7 bases lying between them. Germline values: CDR1 SGHKS, CDR2 YYEKEE (reference sequence). CDR3 protein: CASSSGNSNQPQHF. For the CDR3, the DNA is TGTGCCAGCAGCTCAGGAAATAGCAATCAGCCCCAGCATTTT.

The chain couples TRBV11-3 to TRBJ2-5, with TRBD1 matching over 10 bases. The V gene's germline CDR1 is SGHNT and CDR2 YENEEA. V shed 1 base and J 4 bases; nucleotides not matched to a gene: 0. This CDR3 is 14 amino acids long. CDR3 residues: CASSLGDRGETQYF. CDR3 bases: TGTGCCAGCAGCTTAGGGGACAGGGGAGAGACCCAGTACTTC.

The chain links TRBV27 to TRBJ2-2, with 7 bases that match TRBD2. The V gene's germline CDR1 is MNHEY and CDR2 SMNVEV (reference sequence). J was trimmed by 2 bases and V by 3 bases; bases with no gene match: 18. The CDR3 consists of 20 residues. CDR3 DNA: TGTGCCAGCAGTTTTCGTTCGGCAGGCCGGGCTAGCGGTAACACCGGGGAGCTGTTTTTT. Amino acids: CASSFRSAGRASGNTGELFF.

The chain uses TRBV7-2 and TRBJ2-4; 10 nucleotides line up with TRBD2. The CDR3 runs 15 residues. The trim removed 5 bases at V and 15 bases at J, leaving 16 bases unmatched. Germline V gene data show CDR1 as SGHTA and CDR2 as FQGNSA. CDR3 in DNA: TGTGCCAGCAGCGCCCCGGAACTCAGACTAGCGGGCCGGTACTTC. This codes for CASSAPELRLAGRYF.

The chain has TRBV9 and TRBJ2-1; 11 nucleotides agree with TRBD2. The CDR3 sequence is 16 residues long. V shed 0 bases, J shed 7 bases, and the junction held 6 bases outside the gene matches. The germline CDR1 and CDR2 sequences are SGDLS and YYNGEE. This CDR3 reads CASSVVIAGGRNEQFF. In DNA form, the CDR3 reads TGTGCCAGCAGCGTAGTAATAGCGGGGGGGCGAAATGAGCAGTTCTTC.

This clone showed up just a few times. The chain employs TRBV4-3 and TRBJ2-3; 9 bases line up with TRBD2. The CDR3 is made up of 17 amino acids. Germline CDR1 and CDR2: LGHNA and YSLEER. With V trimmed by 4 bases and J by 6 bases, 14 bases remained unmatched. This chain's CDR3 is CASSPEARGGARDTQYF. The DNA of the CDR3 is TGCGCCAGCAGCCCCGAGGCTCGCGGGGGGGCTAGGGATACGCAGTATTTT.

In this sample, this clone turned up a few times. The V gene is TRBV6-1, the J gene TRBJ1-6, with D unclear. The CDR3 length is 14 residues. CDR1 and CDR2 (germline): MNHNS, SASEGT. V was cut by 6 bases and J by 2 bases, with 8 bases left in between. The CDR3, as DNA: TGTGCCAGCAGCAGTGGGCCCTATAATTCACCCCTCCACTTT. This encodes CASSSGPYNSPLHF.

The chain joins TRBV7-3 to TRBJ1-1; no firm D call. Trimming left V 0 bases short and J 2 bases short, with 7 bases between. The CDR3 covers 14 residues. Looked up from germline, CDR1 is SGHTA and CDR2 is FQGTGA. CDR3 sequence reads: CASSLTPSNTEAFF. DNA for the CDR3: TGTGCCAGCAGCTTAACTCCCTCTAACACTGAAGCTTTCTTT. The variable domain in full, with the rest retrieved from reference TRBV7-3 and TRBJ1-1, is GAGVSQTPSNKVTEKGKYVELRCDPISGHTALYWYRQSLGQGPEFLIYFQGTGAADDSGLPNDRFFAVRPEGSVSTLKIQRTERGDSAVYLCASSLTPSNTEAFFGQGTRLTVV.

This CDR3 reads CASSRGYEQYF. DNA for the CDR3: TGTGCCAGTAGTCGGGGATACGAGCAGTACTTC. This chain links TRBV19 with TRBJ2-7; tentatively, D is TRBD2 (5 bases). CDR1 is LNHDA, CDR2 SQIVND, per germline (reference sequence). The CDR3 extends over 11 amino acids. The V gene lost 5 bases and the J gene lost 4 bases, with 6 bases spanning the gap. Variable domain in full (rest from reference TRBV19 and TRBJ2-7): DGGITQSPKYLFRKEGQNVTLSCEQNLNHDAMYWYRQDPGQGLRLIYYSQIVNDFQKGDIAEGYSVSREKKESFPLTVTSAQKNPTAFYLCASSRGYEQYFGPGTRLTVT.

The chain uses TRBV29-1 and TRBJ2-3; the match to TRBD2 covers 7 bases. The CDR3 consists of 15 residues. Germline CDR1 reads SQVTM; CDR2 reads ANQGSEA. V shed 6 bases, J shed 4 bases, and the junction held 13 bases outside the gene matches. The CDR3 loop reads CSVLFPAGSADTQYF. As DNA, the CDR3 is TGCAGCGTCCTATTCCCAGCGGGGAGCGCAGATACGCAGTATTTT.

This clone has a handful of counts. The chain couples TRBV27 to TRBJ2-3, with 9 bases matching TRBD2. V lost 6 bases to trimming and J lost 4 bases; unmatched junction nucleotides: 11. The CDR3 contains 16 residues. Germline V CDR1 and CDR2: MNHEY, SMNVEV (reference sequence). CDR3 bases: TGTGCCAGCAGGTATACAGGGACTAGCTTGTCAGATACGCAGTATTTT. Its protein is CASRYTGTSLSDTQYF.

The J gene is TRBJ2-5, the V gene TRBV14; possibly TRBD1 for D (5 bases). Judging by the DNA end, TRBJ2-7 fits better; the J call may be wrong. CDR3 length: 15 amino acids. Germline V gene data show CDR1 as SGHDN and CDR2 as FVKESK. In DNA, the CDR3 is TGTGCCAGCAGCCAAGAAACTCAGGGTTTCCACGAGCAGTACTTC. Translation gives CASSQETQGFHEQYF.

The rearrangement links TRBV5-4 to TRBJ2-2; 8 bases line up with TRBD2. Germline-derived CDR1 and CDR2 are SGHNT and YYREEE (reference sequence). With V trimmed by 0 bases and J by 4 bases, 5 bases remained unmatched. This CDR3 has 16 amino acids. CDR3 sequence: CASSLGSSGRTGELFF. CDR3 in DNA: TGTGCCAGCAGCTTGGGTTCTAGCGGGCGCACCGGGGAGCTGTTTTTT.